What follows are 24 T cell receptor beta chains derived from one specimen sequenced in a study of T cells in Graves' hyperthyroidism and ophthalmopathy. Amplification targeted TCR beta CDR3 regions from RNA transcripts. An initial round of RT-PCR targeting the TCR CDR3 relied on the HTBI primer set. TCRdb passed the multiplex PCR reads through MiXCR, listing each CDR3 protein once. Among about 550,000 distinct CDR3 sequences listed, 20% were seen once. Sequencing was done on a sample of blood. All receptors derive from a man between 18 and 35 years old with Graves' hyperthyroidism.

This clonotype was observed at least ten times. The chain recombines TRBV12-3 or TRBV12-4 with TRBJ1-2; no clear D gene. V was clipped by 6 bases and J by 4 bases, with 9 bases between them. The CDR3 loop spans 12 amino acids. CDR3 in DNA: TGTGCCAGCAGGACGCCTACCTATGGCTACACCTTC. Protein: CASRTPTYGYTF.

There are a few counts of this clonotype. V is TRBV6-1 and J is TRBJ2-2; D is undetermined. The CDR3 totals 14 residues. Trimming left V 4 bases short and J 3 bases short, with 9 bases between. The germline gives CDR1 MNHNS, CDR2 SASEGT. The CDR3 region is CASSAGTDTGELFF. CDR3 nucleotide sequence: TGTGCCAGCAGTGCGGGTACGGACACCGGGGAGCTGTTTTTT.

This clonotype showed up many times. The V call is TRBV6-2 or TRBV6-3, the J call TRBJ2-7; no definite D call. V gave up 5 bases and J gave up 0 bases, with 5 bases separating them. From germline, CDR1 is MNHEY and CDR2 SVGEGT. This CDR3 is built from 12 residues. The CDR3 spells CASSQSSYEQYF. CDR3 sequence (DNA): TGTGCCAGCAGTCAGAGCTCCTACGAGCAGTACTTC.

The chain carries TRBV6-5 and TRBJ1-2; no clear D gene. The germline V gene encodes CDR1 MNHEY and CDR2 SVGAGI. Trimming pared 4 bases from V and 5 bases from J, leaving 17 bases between. The CDR3 length is 15 residues. CDR3 loop: CASSFAGPGAYGYTF. The CDR3 nucleotides read TGTGCCAGCAGTTTCGCTGGACCCGGAGCTTATGGCTACACCTTC.

The sample holds a few counts of this clonotype. This chain joins TRBV29-1 and TRBJ2-7; D remains unclear. CDR3 length equals 12 residues. Trimming stripped 3 bases from V and 5 bases from J, with 11 bases between. The germline gives CDR1 SQVTM, CDR2 ANQGSEA. CDR3 sequence: CSVEGWADEQYF. The DNA of the CDR3 is TGCAGCGTTGAGGGCTGGGCGGACGAGCAGTACTTC.

As concerns this clonotype: A much larger clonotype is one base distant, so this may be a read error. A read error is likely, as this CDR3 ends without the conserved phenylalanine or tryptophan. The J gene is TRBJ2-7, the V gene TRBV5-1; D unresolved. Germline lookup yields CDR1 SGHRS and CDR2 YFSETQ. Trimming took 1 base from V and 6 from J, leaving 20 bases between them. CDR3 length: 16 residues. The CDR3 loop reads CASSLKGTSSTGEQYY. CDR3 in DNA: TGCGCCAGCAGCTTGAAAGGCACCAGCTCTACGGGCGAGCAGTACTAC.

The chain employs TRBV15 and TRBJ2-7; D is perhaps TRBD1 or TRBD2 (5 bases each). The CDR3 spans 13 residues. The germline V and J ends were trimmed by 5 bases and 3 bases, with 11 bases remaining between them. The germline V gene encodes CDR1 LNHNV and CDR2 YYDKDF (reference sequence). CDR3 DNA: TGTGCCACCAGCGGGGGACGGGACTACGAGCAGTACTTC. Residues: CATSGGRDYEQYF.

The chain carries TRBV13 and TRBJ1-1; possibly TRBD1 for D (5 bases). CDR1 and CDR2 from the germline V gene are PRHDT and FYEKMQ (reference sequence). CDR3 length: 10 amino acids. Deletions cut 6 bases from V and 9 bases from J, with 8 bases between. The CDR3 DNA is TGTGCCAGCAGATGGACAAAAGCTTTCTTT. This sequence encodes CASRWTKAFF.

This clonotype has a handful of counts. This may stem from a read error, because a much larger clone lies one nucleotide away. This chain uses TRBV7-2 with TRBJ2-5, with TRBD2 matching 10 bases. The CDR3 covers 14 residues. Looked up from germline, CDR1 is SGHTA and CDR2 is FQGNSA. The CDR3 DNA reads as TGTGCCAGCAGCCTACGAGGAGCGGGGGGGACCAAGTACTTC. It encodes CASSLRGAGGTKYF. Drawing the rest from reference TRBV7-2 and TRBJ2-5, the complete variable domain is GAGVSQSPSNKVTEKGKDVELRCDPISGHTALYWYRQSLGQGLEFLIYFQGNSAPDKSGLPSDRFSAERTGGSVSTLTIQRTQQEDSAVYLCASSLRGAGGTKYFGPGTRLLVL.

This clonotype was observed a few times. A clone one base away is much larger, so this may be a read error. V gene TRBV2 combines with J gene TRBJ1-5; D remains ambiguous. The CDR3 is 16 amino acids. Germline V gene lookup returns CDR1 SNHLY and CDR2 FYNNEI. The V gene lost 1 base and the J gene lost 2 bases, with 12 bases spanning the gap. This CDR3 reads CASSEGKGFGNQPQHF. CDR3 coding DNA: TGTGCCAGCAGTGAAGGTAAGGGATTCGGCAATCAGCCCCAGCATTTT.

This chain uses TRBV28 with TRBJ2-2; D might be TRBD1 (5 bases). CDR3 size: 13 residues. Looked up from germline, CDR1 is MDHEN and CDR2 is SYDVKM. V was trimmed by 5 bases and J by 7 bases, leaving 11 bases between them. Here the CDR3 DNA reads TGTGCCAGCAGTCTGGGGCAGGGCGGGGAGCTGTTTTTT. This translates into CASSLGQGGELFF.

This clonotype came up a few times. The V call is TRBV19, the J call TRBJ1-2; a possible D gene is TRBD1 (6 bases). CDR1 and CDR2 (germline): LNHDA, SQIVND (reference sequence). Trimming removed 7 bases from V and 4 bases from J, with 16 bases in between. The CDR3 spans 14 residues. As DNA, the CDR3 is TGTGCCAGTAAGCCCCCGGACAGAAGCTATGGCTACACCTTC. Its protein product is CASKPPDRSYGYTF.

In its sample, this clonotype was seen many times. V and J are TRBV30 and TRBJ2-5; D is unresolved. CDR1 is GTSNPN and CDR2 is SVGIG in the germline V gene (reference sequence). There are 15 residues in the CDR3. Trimming left V 0 bases short and J 3 bases short, with 14 bases between. The CDR3 coding sequence is TGTGCCTGGAGTGTACTGGTGGGCACGAAAGAGACCCAGTACTTC. Translation gives CAWSVLVGTKETQYF.

This clonotype has at least ten counts. This chain joins TRBV28 and TRBJ2-7, with D possibly being TRBD2 (5 bases). Germline V gives CDR1 MDHEN, CDR2 SYDVKM. There are 15 residues in the CDR3. With 8 bases removed from V and 4 bases from J, the gap between germline ends came to 21 bases. CDR3 protein: CASFQPGVPGYEQYF. The CDR3, as DNA: TGTGCCAGCTTTCAACCCGGGGTTCCGGGATACGAGCAGTACTTC.

This clonotype appeared many times. In DNA, the CDR3 is TGTGCCAGCAGTTTAAGTTTTGATGACAGGGCCGTCCAAGAGACCCAGTACTTC. Protein product: CASSLSFDDRAVQETQYF. V usage is TRBV28 and J usage is TRBJ2-5; 7 nucleotides align to TRBD1. The germline V gene encodes CDR1 MDHEN and CDR2 SYDVKM. V was pared by 2 bases and J by 1 base, with 13 bases of the junction left unmatched. This CDR3 region has 18 residues.

This clonotype was seen many times. The V and J genes are TRBV15 and TRBJ2-7; D might be TRBD2 (5 bases). V was trimmed by 1 base and J by 9 bases, leaving 10 bases between them. The CDR3 covers 12 residues. Germline V gene lookup returns CDR1 LNHNV and CDR2 YYDKDF (reference sequence). CDR3 nucleotides: TGTGCCACCAGCAGAGGCCCCGAGGGGCAGTACTTC. As protein: CATSRGPEGQYF.

This clonotype occurred many times. The V and J genes are TRBV20-1 and TRBJ2-5; no reliable D call. V was trimmed by 3 bases and J by 5 bases, leaving 10 bases between them. There are 12 residues in the CDR3. The germline CDR1 and CDR2 sequences are DFQATT and SNEGSKA (reference sequence). In DNA, the CDR3 is TGCAGTGCTAGCGTGCTTGGGGAGACCCAGTACTTC. Protein product: CSASVLGETQYF.

This clonotype was counted ten times or more. The V and J genes are TRBV12-3 or TRBV12-4 and TRBJ2-7; D call uncertain. This CDR3 comprises 13 residues. V lost 6 bases to trimming and J lost 4 bases, with 13 bases between them. In DNA, the CDR3 is TGTGCCAGCAGATTGTCTGGGTTTTACGAGCAGTACTTC. It specifies CASRLSGFYEQYF.

The chain uses TRBV7-2 and TRBJ2-5; unclear D gene. The CDR3 is 16 residues long. Trimming shortened V by 2 bases and J by 4 bases, and 17 bases separated the two germline ends. Germline CDR1 is SGHTA and CDR2 is FQGNSA. The CDR3 nucleotides are TGTGCCAGCAGCTTAAGGCAACCGCCTATGTCAGAGACCCAGTACTTC. Its protein product is CASSLRQPPMSETQYF.

The chain recombines TRBV19 with TRBJ2-7, with a possible D match to TRBD2 (5 bases). Trimming cost V 5 bases and J 2 bases, with 22 bases left between them. The CDR3 is 17 amino acids. Per the germline V gene, CDR1 is LNHDA and CDR2 is SQIVND (reference sequence). The CDR3 DNA follows: TGTGCCAGTAGTGGGCGAGCGGAGGTCGGGAACCCCTACGAGCAGTACTTC. Residues: CASSGRAEVGNPYEQYF. Based on the CDR3 plus reference TRBV19 and TRBJ2-7, the full variable domain is DGGITQSPKYLFRKEGQNVTLSCEQNLNHDAMYWYRQDPGQGLRLIYYSQIVNDFQKGDIAEGYSVSREKKESFPLTVTSAQKNPTAFYLCASSGRAEVGNPYEQYFGPGTRLTVT.

The table lists this clonotype with a few counts. The rearrangement joins TRBV12-3 or TRBV12-4 to TRBJ2-5; D tentatively fits TRBD1 or TRBD2 (5 bases each). Trimming pared 5 bases from V and 3 bases from J, leaving 13 bases between. This CDR3 has 14 amino acids. The DNA for the CDR3 is TGTGCCAGCAGTCCCGGGGCCAGGGAAGAGACCCAGTACTTC. Its translation is CASSPGAREETQYF.

This clonotype turned up a few times. The V gene is TRBV28, the J gene TRBJ1-1; 8 bases are shared with TRBD1. This CDR3 contains 14 residues. CDR1 is MDHEN and CDR2 is SYDVKM in the germline V gene. V shed 8 bases and J 3 bases; nucleotides not matched to a gene: 8. This chain's CDR3 is CASLLTGGHTEAFF. Written as DNA, the CDR3 is TGTGCCAGCCTCCTCACAGGGGGGCACACTGAAGCTTTCTTT.

This clonotype was observed many times. V usage is TRBV6-5 and J usage is TRBJ1-2; D ambiguous. CDR3 length equals 14 residues. V lost 7 bases and J lost 5, with 17 bases in between. CDR1 is MNHEY, CDR2 SVGAGI, per germline. CDR3 bases: TGTGCCAGCAAGCTGAGCGGCAGGTCTTATGGCTACACCTTC. Protein product: CASKLSGRSYGYTF.

This clonotype appeared many times. The CDR3 DNA reads as TGTGCCAGCAGTTTTGGACACATAGTAGCCGGGGAGCTGTTTTTT. Translation gives CASSFGHIVAGELFF. The V call is TRBV12-3 or TRBV12-4, the J call TRBJ2-2, with D possibly matching TRBD1 (5 bases). The CDR3 runs 15 residues. The V end lost 3 bases, the J end lost 6 bases, and 14 bases lay between the germline ends.